This T cell receptor beta chain was recovered during a study of PD-1 blockade in classical Hodgkin lymphoma. The method was immunoSEQ multiplex PCR; TCRdb's version includes in-frame clones alone and lacks a portion of them. The table shows approximately 73,000 clones, with approximately 94% occurring only once. Note on this clone: What it binds is unknown.

With no exception, relapse followed autologous stem cell transplantation in all patients, and brentuximab vedotin exposure varied. General study findings and limits: The origin of the repertoire differences remains undefined, with disease activity or prior therapy as possible causes. Reported baseline diversity: healthy donors highest, relapsed/refractory patients lowest. The study found that TCR diversity rose significantly by C4D1 in CD4+ but not CD8+ cells.

Sequenced material: peripheral blood mononuclear cells (PBMCs), taken at baseline. This receptor was taken from a human donor with classical Hodgkin lymphoma.

CDR3 sequence (DNA): TGTGCCACCAGCAGAGATTTGGGTGATGATACGCAGTATTTT. Its translation: CATSRDLGDDTQYF. The chain links TRBV15 to TRBJ2-3; D call uncertain. This CDR3 is 14 amino acids long. Deletions cut 0 bases from V and 6 bases from J, with 10 bases between. The germline CDR1 and CDR2 sequences are LNHNV and YYDKDF (reference sequence).